Following are 5 T cell receptor beta chains from one sample sequenced in a study of T-cell memory formation after mild COVID-19. TCRdb reanalysed the 5' RACE reads using MiXCR and keeps one entry per CDR3 protein. The table lists approximately 410,000 distinct CDR3 sequences, 23% of them singletons, with around 13% in the top ten. What was sequenced was PBMCs or a T cell subset sorted from them (not recorded which). These receptors all stem from an adult woman who had mild COVID-19 (a few samples of this study predate the infection). Cell type and time point are not known.

This CDR3 reads CATSAAGAGIEAFF. CDR3 in DNA: TGTGCCACCAGTGCCGCCGGGGCGGGCATTGAAGCTTTCTTT. The chain combines TRBV24-1 with TRBJ1-1; maybe TRBD1 (5 bases). There are 14 residues in the CDR3. The V end lost 5 bases, the J end lost 7 bases, and 16 bases lay between the germline ends. CDR1 and CDR2 (germline): KGHDR, SFDVKD.

The V call is TRBV11-3, the J call TRBJ2-5; possible D gene TRBD2, 5 bases. The CDR3 extends over 17 amino acids. V was trimmed by 1 base and J by 1 base, leaving 16 bases between them. Germline values: CDR1 SGHNT, CDR2 YENEEA. DNA of the CDR3: TGTGCCAGCAGCTTAGGCCTGAGGGCGGCCTTCCAAGAGACCCAGTACTTC. Translated, it gives CASSLGLRAAFQETQYF.

The V gene is TRBV15, the J gene TRBJ2-5; unclear D gene. The CDR3 loop spans 13 amino acids. The V gene's germline CDR1 is LNHNV and CDR2 YYDKDF (reference sequence). V was pared by 2 bases and J by 0 bases, with 4 bases between. CDR3 region: CATSRTYQETQYF. CDR3 sequence (DNA): TGTGCCACCAGCAGAACGTACCAAGAGACCCAGTACTTC.

This chain connects TRBV11-2 to TRBJ2-5, with D unclear. V shed 5 bases and J shed 1 base, with 17 bases lying between them. CDR1 is SGHAT and CDR2 is FQNNGV in the germline V gene. The CDR3 contains 16 residues. The CDR3 loop is CASSPPQQTPQETQYF. The CDR3 nucleotides read TGTGCCAGCAGCCCTCCCCAGCAGACCCCCCAAGAGACCCAGTACTTC.

This clonotype occurred once. This chain uses TRBV18 with TRBJ2-5, with 8 positions matching TRBD1. V lost 1 base, J lost 4 bases, and 5 bases stayed unmatched. Germline V CDR1 and CDR2: KGHSH, LQKENI. The CDR3 has 15 amino acids. In DNA, the CDR3 is TGTGCCAGCTCACCACTGGGACAGGCCGTAGAGACCCAGTACTTC. Encoded protein: CASSPLGQAVETQYF.